Detailed here is one T cell receptor beta chain. The clone's antigen remains unknown. No quality values exist for individual bases; no much larger clone is one base distant. The CDR3 holds 17 amino acids from the cysteine to the phenylalanine. Just CDR3 DNA is preserved here, 51 bases in frame from base 1. Taken from the germline V gene (reference sequence), the CDR1 and CDR2 loops are LNHDA and SQIVND. V is trimmed back by 1 base and J by 0 bases, and the junction contains 6 bases that no gene match accounts for. The approximately 40 donors, aged about 6 to 95 years, were systemically healthy Caucasian individuals from Russia. About 10 milliliters of peripheral blood were drawn from each donor into EDTA-treated Vacutainer tubes. Ficoll-Paque density-gradient centrifugation was used to isolate PBMCs, with at least 6.5 million obtained per sample. Total RNA was extracted from PBMCs with Trizol reagent, with at least 6 micrograms obtained per sample. For every donor, an aliquot of PBMCs went through flow cytometry to measure the percentages of naive CD45RAhigh/CD27high T cells.

This entry belongs to a study of blood T cells in healthy people across ages (dated by TCRdb to the mid-2010s). Context from the whole study: In model experiments, template switching captured about one uniquely barcoded TCR beta cDNA molecule for every two T cells. Donors of different ages were randomly distributed across sequencing lanes to avoid experimental bias. Four age groups were formed from the donors: young (average roughly 15 years), middle-aged (approximately 40), aged (roughly 56) and long-lived (around 80). For two donors (one aged 18 to 30 and one aged 80 or older), the study analyzed two additional independent replicas of 1 million unique cDNA reads from the same blood draw. Age-related changes in TCR beta repertoire diversity were measured in the study by deep sequencing normalized with unique cDNA molecular identifiers. Broader findings and caveats from the paper: Estimates of total diversity based on one million sequenced T cells were regarded as lower bounds and as underestimates. Because the CMV infection status of the donors was unknown, age-related changes in expanded clonotypes may potentially have been confounded. Observed TCR beta diversity per million T cells fell roughly linearly with age, and a significant reduction was already apparent by age about 36. Compared with the aged group, the long-lived group had more naive CD4+ T cells, fewer expanded clones and increased TCR diversity, suggesting age selection. A strong correlation was found between observed TCR beta diversity and the percentage of naive T cells measured by flow cytometry. Bulk unsorted PBMC profiling prevented conclusive comparison of naive and antigen-experienced compartments.

The receptor library was made with 5' RACE. The sequencer listed for this sample is Illumina HiSeq 2500. The second PCR ran for about 7 to 11 cycles and used a J-beta primer mix along with a sample-barcoded 5' primer. Each TCR beta cDNA molecule received a unique molecular identifier from a template-switch 5' adaptor carrying 12 random nucleotides. Each sample yielded at least 2.5 million CDR3-containing paired-end reads. The Mint cDNA synthesis kit, primed by a TRBC-specific oligonucleotide, was used to synthesize first-strand cDNA from all RNA. Following uracil-DNA glycosylase treatment, a first 18-cycle PCR with universal primers M1SS and BC2_uni_R was performed on all cDNA. The paper's data handling went like this. Each sample was normalized by randomly selecting 1 million high-quality reads, each carrying a distinct molecular identifier. Reads with shared molecular identifiers were discarded instead of being binned into consensus sequences. MiTCR, with a Q25 quality threshold and the strictest error-elimination algorithm, was used for CDR3 identification, clonotype clustering and error correction. A nonparametric unseen species model with Euler transformation was used to estimate a lower bound on total TCR beta diversity. The raw public reads went through TCRdb reprocessing: fastp at Q25, MiXCR clone calling, in-frame beta chains kept. When rows share a CDR3 protein, they turn into one entry using the most common DNA and genes. For this entry, the V and J calls and clone size follow TCRdb and not the study's own pipeline. The sample includes about 670,000 distinct CDR3 sequences, with approximately 52% observed a single time. The ten biggest clones cover about 13% of the sample.

This receptor chain uses TRBV19 and TRBJ2-1, with 7 bases matching TRBD2. This clonotype was obtained from a woman older than 75 in good health. Input material: blood. The CDR3 protein sequence reads: CASSIGPLALSYNEQFF. The bases are TGTGCCAGTAGTATAGGTCCACTAGCGCTCTCCTACAATGAGCAGTTCTTC.